The clone carrying this T cell receptor (beta chain) was observed a few times. What it binds is not known. Per germline, CDR1 SGHVS and CDR2 FQNEAQ. The CDR3 runs 16 residues. V was cut by 1 base and J by 2 bases, with 15 bases left in between. These data are taken from a study of T cell repertoires in cytomegalovirus infection. TCRdb re-derived calls from the reads in MiXCR, one entry per CDR3 protein. The sample lists about 60,000 distinct CDR3 sequences, around 18% seen once, with 60% to 65% in the top ten. This chain links TRBV7-8 with TRBJ2-7, with D uncertain. The clonotype comes from a human donor in good health (CMV status not recorded). Some clones in this sample may be carry-over from other donors' samples. The sample consisted of CD8+ T cells from cultured PBMCs, taken from culture after CMV antigen stimulation. The CDR3 sequence is CASSLGVAGTPYEQYF. The CDR3 DNA follows: TGTGCCAGCAGCTTAGGGGTCGCAGGCACCCCCTACGAGCAGTACTTC.